A single TCR beta chain is shown here with its context. What it recognizes is unknown. The record originates from a study of shared clonotypes between healthy human individuals. Findings of the study overall: Sorted-subset sequencing, rarefaction showed, was incomplete despite large depth. Blood alone was sampled, and tissue repertoires likely differ. Memory subsets had estimated richness that was generally smaller than that of naive subsets. Of the naive CD4 clonotypes, roughly 5% were shared across several donors.

CDR1 is MDHEN, CDR2 SYDVKM, per germline. CDR3 length equals 16 residues. Trimming removed 6 bases from V and 2 bases from J; junction bases left unmatched: 10. This table comes from immunoSEQ multiplex PCR, and its TCRdb copy is limited to in-frame clones, with some not included. The sample includes roughly 1,000,000 clones, 78% of them seen just once. The receptor was derived from a man aged 18 to 35 in good health. Some clones in this sample may be carry-over from other donors' samples. Specimen: memory CD4+ T cells from PBMCs. Described subset: CD45RA-negative fraction. The genes are TRBV28 and TRBJ2-1, with 7 bases fitting TRBD1. The CDR3 coding sequence is TGTGCCAGCAGCTCCCTAGACAGGGCGACCTACAATGAGCAGTTCTTC. This translates into CASSSLDRATYNEQFF.